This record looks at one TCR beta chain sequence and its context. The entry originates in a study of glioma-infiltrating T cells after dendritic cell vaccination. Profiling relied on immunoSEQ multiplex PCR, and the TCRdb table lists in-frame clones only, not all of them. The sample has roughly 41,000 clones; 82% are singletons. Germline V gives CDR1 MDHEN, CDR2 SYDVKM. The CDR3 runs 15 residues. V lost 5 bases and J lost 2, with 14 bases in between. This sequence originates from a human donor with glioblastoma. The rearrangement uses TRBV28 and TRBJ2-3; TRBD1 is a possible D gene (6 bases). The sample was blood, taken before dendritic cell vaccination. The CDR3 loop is CASSPRTELTDTQYF. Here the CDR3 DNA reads TGTGCCAGCAGTCCACGGACAGAACTCACAGATACGCAGTATTTT.